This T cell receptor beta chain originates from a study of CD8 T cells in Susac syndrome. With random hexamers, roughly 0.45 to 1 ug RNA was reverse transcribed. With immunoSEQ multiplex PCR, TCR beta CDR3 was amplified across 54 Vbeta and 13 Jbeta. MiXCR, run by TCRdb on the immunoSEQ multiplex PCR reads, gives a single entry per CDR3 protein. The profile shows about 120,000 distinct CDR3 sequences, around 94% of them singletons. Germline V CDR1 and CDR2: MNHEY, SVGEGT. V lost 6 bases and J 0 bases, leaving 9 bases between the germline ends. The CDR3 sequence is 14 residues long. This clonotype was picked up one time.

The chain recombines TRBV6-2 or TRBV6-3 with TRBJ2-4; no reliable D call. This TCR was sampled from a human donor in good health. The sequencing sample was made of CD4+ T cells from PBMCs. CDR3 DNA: TGTGCCAGCAGCTCGACACTAGCCAAAAACATTCAGTACTTC. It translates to CASSSTLAKNIQYF.